This entry lists 22 T cell receptor beta chains sequenced from one sample in a study of cytomegalovirus exposure and HLA in healthy donors. The PCR made use of 60 Vbeta and 13 Jbeta primers. Generated by immunoSEQ multiplex PCR, the TCRdb table keeps only in-frame clones and is missing some. In the table there are around 250,000 clones, 75% to 85% of which are singletons. Material: PBMCs. The receptors originated from a woman aged 55-70 years in good health and CMV-seropositive.

This chain joins TRBV6-6 and TRBJ1-5; a weak D match, TRBD1 (5 bases). CDR3 length equals 15 residues. Trimming left V 7 bases short and J 2 bases short, with 15 bases between. CDR1 and CDR2 from the germline V gene are MNHNY and SVGAGI (reference sequence). Here the CDR3 DNA reads TGTGCCAGCATCTCAAATCAGGGCGGCAATCAGCCCCAGCATTTT. This encodes CASISNQGGNQPQHF.

A few counts support this clone. The chain employs TRBV7-2 and TRBJ2-1, with 13 bases matching TRBD2. This CDR3 spans 19 amino acids. After removal of 7 bases from V and 1 base from J, the junction contained 13 bases not matched to a gene. Looked up from germline, CDR1 is SGHTA and CDR2 is FQGNSA. The CDR3 sequence: CASNKPGLAGRMSYNEQFF. The DNA of the CDR3 is TGTGCCAGCAACAAACCGGGACTAGCGGGAAGAATGTCCTACAATGAGCAGTTCTTC.

The V and J genes are TRBV15 and TRBJ2-2, with D possibly being TRBD2 (5 bases). With 8 bases removed from V and 6 bases from J, the gap between germline ends came to 13 bases. The CDR3 sequence is 13 residues long. Germline CDR1 LNHNV, CDR2 YYDKDF (reference sequence). The CDR3 region has the DNA TGTGCCACCGCAAGGACTTTTCCCGGGGAGCTGTTTTTT. Translating gives CATARTFPGELFF.

This chain uses TRBV29-1 with TRBJ2-7, with a tentative D call TRBD2 (6 bases). The length of the CDR3 is 12 residues. The germline V gene has CDR1 SQVTM and CDR2 ANQGSEA. Trimming cost V 4 bases and J 7 bases, with 14 bases left between them. As DNA, the CDR3 is TGCAGCGTTGTTAGAGGGACTCGGGAGCAGTACTTC. Residues: CSVVRGTREQYF.

In its sample, this clone was seen a few times. The rearrangement links TRBV5-4 to TRBJ1-1; D is ambiguous. The V end was cut by 6 bases, the J end by 1 base, with 13 bases between. Germline assignment: CDR1 SGHNT and CDR2 YYREEE (reference sequence). CDR3 length: 14 amino acids. As DNA, the CDR3 is TGTGCCAGCATCACGGGCGGGCCGAACACTGAAGCTTTCTTT. Protein: CASITGGPNTEAFF.

This chain joins TRBV6-5 and TRBJ1-1; D is possibly TRBD1 (5 bases). Germline values: CDR1 MNHEY, CDR2 SVGAGI. The V and J ends lost 5 bases and 0 bases respectively, with 13 bases between them. The CDR3 runs to 15 residues. This CDR3 is CASSPPRGMNTEAFF. CDR3 sequence (DNA): TGTGCCAGCAGTCCCCCCCGGGGGATGAACACTGAAGCTTTCTTT.

The V call is TRBV19, the J call TRBJ1-4, with no clear D. Deletions cut 6 bases from V and 0 bases from J, with 14 bases between. This CDR3 comprises 16 residues. Looked up from germline, CDR1 is LNHDA and CDR2 is SQIVND (reference sequence). This CDR3 reads CASSFQAATTNEKLFF. The CDR3 nucleotides read TGTGCCAGTAGCTTCCAGGCAGCTACAACTAATGAAAAACTGTTTTTT.

The rearrangement uses TRBV28 and TRBJ1-5; D is undetermined. The CDR3 is 15 residues long. V was shortened by 1 base and J by 2 bases, with 9 bases between the two germline ends. Germline CDR1 is MDHEN and CDR2 is SYDVKM. CDR3 nucleotides: TGTGCCAGCAGTTTATTGGTGTCGGGCAATCAGCCCCAGCATTTT. Encoded protein: CASSLLVSGNQPQHF.

This rearrangement joins TRBV7-3 to TRBJ1-6; D is undetermined. From germline, CDR1 is SGHTA and CDR2 FQGTGA. This CDR3 comprises 15 residues. The V end was cut by 1 base, the J end by 7 bases, with 11 bases between. For the CDR3, the DNA is TGTGCCAGCAGCTTAAACGGGGTTTCGAATTCACCCCTCCACTTT. This translates into CASSLNGVSNSPLHF.

The CDR3 loop is CASSFTGTGNTEAFF. DNA of the CDR3: TGCGCCAGCAGCTTTACCGGGACAGGGAACACTGAAGCTTTCTTT. The chain employs TRBV5-1 and TRBJ1-1; TRBD1 aligns across 8 bases. V dropped 2 bases and J dropped 1; count of bases not matched to a gene: 4. Germline V gives CDR1 SGHRS, CDR2 YFSETQ. CDR3 length: 15 amino acids.

This chain links TRBV29-1 with TRBJ1-2; D unresolved. The V and J ends lost 4 bases and 7 bases respectively, with 19 bases between them. This CDR3 spans 14 amino acids. Germline assignment: CDR1 SQVTM and CDR2 ANQGSEA. The CDR3 DNA follows: TGCAGCGTTGGATTGGAGGGTGGGATTTTTGGCTACACCTTC. Translation: CSVGLEGGIFGYTF.

This clone was recorded a few times. The gene calls are TRBV5-1 and TRBJ1-6; 10 bases agree with TRBD1. Trimming took 5 bases from V and 13 from J; bases not matched to a gene: 6. CDR3 length equals 13 residues. Germline CDR1 and CDR2: SGHRS and YFSETQ. For the CDR3, the DNA is TGCGCCAGCAGTAGGACAGGGGGTTCGCCCCTCCACTTT. Protein product: CASSRTGGSPLHF.

DNA for the CDR3: TGTGCCAGCAGCTTAGACAGCATGAACACTGAAGCTTTCTTT. Translated, it gives CASSLDSMNTEAFF. The chain has TRBV7-9 and TRBJ1-1; D is unresolved. The CDR3 is 14 residues long. V dropped 1 base and J dropped 0 bases, with 6 bases sitting between them. Germline values: CDR1 SEHNR, CDR2 FQNEAQ (reference sequence).

V usage is TRBV6-4 and J usage is TRBJ1-5; D possibly corresponds to TRBD1 (6 bases). V was cut by 0 bases and J by 7 bases, with 13 bases left in between. There are 15 residues in the CDR3. The germline CDR1 and CDR2 sequences are MRHNA and SNTAGT. The CDR3 here is CASSDSRQGWQPQHF. The CDR3 coding sequence is TGTGCCAGCAGTGACTCGAGGCAGGGGTGGCAGCCCCAGCATTTT.

Concerning this clone itself: This sample also contains other DNA sequences that code for the same CDR3. The chain joins TRBV9 to TRBJ2-7; 14 bases agree with TRBD2. The CDR3 is 16 residues long. Germline V gene data show CDR1 as SGDLS and CDR2 as YYNGEE. J gave up 4 bases and V 0 bases, and 3 bases lay outside the gene matches. For the CDR3, the DNA is TGTGCCAGCAGCGTAGGGGGACTAGCGGGAGTATACGAGCAGTACTTC. Its translation is CASSVGGLAGVYEQYF.

J is TRBJ1-1 and V is TRBV10-3; D not resolved. This CDR3 is built from 11 residues. V was trimmed by 4 bases and J by 8 bases, leaving 8 bases between them. Germline V gene lookup returns CDR1 ENHRY and CDR2 SYGVKD. CDR3 sequence reads: CAISGRAEAFF. The CDR3, as DNA: TGTGCCATCAGTGGTAGAGCAGAAGCTTTCTTT.

The genes are TRBV7-3 and TRBJ2-1; a possible D gene is TRBD2 (5 bases). The CDR3 consists of 14 residues. V lost 1 base and J 8 bases, leaving 12 bases between the germline ends. CDR1 SGHTA and CDR2 FQGTGA come from the germline V gene. CDR3 protein: CASSLIGIGDEQFF. The CDR3 nucleotides are TGTGCCAGCAGCTTAATCGGGATCGGGGATGAGCAGTTCTTC.

The V gene is TRBV6-1, the J gene TRBJ1-3; D gene unclear. Germline CDR1 reads MNHNS; CDR2 reads SASEGT. V lost 2 bases and J lost 0, with 11 bases in between. The CDR3 length is 16 residues. CDR3 residues: CASSELQVFSGNTIYF. The DNA of the CDR3 is TGTGCCAGCAGTGAACTCCAGGTTTTCTCTGGAAACACCATATATTTT.

The chain has TRBV5-1 and TRBJ2-2; 11 nucleotides line up with TRBD2. Germline trimming cut 5 bases from V and 5 bases from J; bases unmatched to any gene: 8. Looked up from germline, CDR1 is SGHRS and CDR2 is YFSETQ. CDR3 length: 16 amino acids. The CDR3, as DNA: TGCGCCAGCAGTTTAACTAGCGGGAGAGGAACCGGGGAGCTGTTTTTT. This codes for CASSLTSGRGTGELFF.

This chain links TRBV27 with TRBJ2-7, with 10 positions matching TRBD1. J lost 2 bases, V lost 3 bases, and 4 bases had no gene match. Germline V gene data show CDR1 as MNHEY and CDR2 as SMNVEV (reference sequence). The CDR3 is made up of 15 amino acids. CDR3 nucleotide sequence: TGTGCCAGCAGTTTCACCGGGACAGGGGCCTACGAGCAGTACTTC. This translates into CASSFTGTGAYEQYF.

The V gene is TRBV11-2, the J gene TRBJ2-5, with D possibly TRBD1 on 6 matching bases. The germline V gene has CDR1 SGHAT and CDR2 FQNNGV. Deletions cut 6 bases from V and 2 bases from J, with 16 bases between. The CDR3 contains 15 residues. This CDR3 is CASRTRGSPQETQYF. The DNA for the CDR3 is TGTGCCAGCAGGACGAGGGGGAGCCCTCAAGAGACCCAGTACTTC.

The chain is built from TRBV11-2 and TRBJ1-1; D might be TRBD1 (5 bases). This CDR3 has 15 residues. V shed 1 base and J shed 1 base, with 10 bases lying between them. The germline CDR1 and CDR2 sequences are SGHAT and FQNNGV. The CDR3 here is CASSLGQMGNTEAFF. For the CDR3, the DNA is TGTGCCAGCAGCTTAGGACAGATGGGGAACACTGAAGCTTTCTTT.